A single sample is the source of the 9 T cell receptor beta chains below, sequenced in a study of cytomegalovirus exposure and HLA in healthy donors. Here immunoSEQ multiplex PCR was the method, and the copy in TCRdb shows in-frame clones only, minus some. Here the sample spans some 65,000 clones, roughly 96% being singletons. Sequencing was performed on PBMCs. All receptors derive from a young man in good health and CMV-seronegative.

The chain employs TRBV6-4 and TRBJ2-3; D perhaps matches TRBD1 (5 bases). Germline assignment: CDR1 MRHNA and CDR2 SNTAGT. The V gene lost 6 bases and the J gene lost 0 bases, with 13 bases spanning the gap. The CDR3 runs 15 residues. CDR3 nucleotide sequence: TGTGCCAGCAGCCAACAGGAGTCTAGCACAGATACGCAGTATTTT. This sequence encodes CASSQQESSTDTQYF.

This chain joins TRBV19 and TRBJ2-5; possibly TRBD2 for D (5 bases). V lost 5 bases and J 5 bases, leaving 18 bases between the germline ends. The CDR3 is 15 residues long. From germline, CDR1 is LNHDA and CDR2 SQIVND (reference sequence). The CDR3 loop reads CASSWEWSGRETQYF. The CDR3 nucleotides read TGTGCCAGTAGTTGGGAGTGGAGTGGCAGGGAGACCCAGTACTTC.

CDR3 region: CASHAGTGPEWNGYTF. DNA of the CDR3: TGTGCCAGCCATGCGGGGACAGGTCCCGAATGGAATGGCTACACCTTC. The V gene is TRBV19, the J gene TRBJ1-2; TRBD1 agrees at 8 bases. J lost 6 bases, V lost 9 bases, and 18 bases had no gene match. The germline V gene encodes CDR1 LNHDA and CDR2 SQIVND (reference sequence). The CDR3 has 16 amino acids.

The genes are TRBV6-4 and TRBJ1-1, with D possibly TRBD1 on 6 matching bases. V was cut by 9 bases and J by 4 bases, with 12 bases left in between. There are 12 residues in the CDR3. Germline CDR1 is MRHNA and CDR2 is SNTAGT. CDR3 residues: CARQGEGTEAFF. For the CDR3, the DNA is TGTGCCAGACAGGGCGAGGGCACTGAAGCTTTCTTT.

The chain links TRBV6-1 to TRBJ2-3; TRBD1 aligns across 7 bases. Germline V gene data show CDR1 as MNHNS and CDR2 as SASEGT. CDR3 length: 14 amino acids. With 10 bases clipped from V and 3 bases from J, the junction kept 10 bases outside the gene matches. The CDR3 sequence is CAIPTGWGTDTQYF. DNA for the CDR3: TGTGCCATTCCGACAGGGTGGGGGACAGATACGCAGTATTTT.

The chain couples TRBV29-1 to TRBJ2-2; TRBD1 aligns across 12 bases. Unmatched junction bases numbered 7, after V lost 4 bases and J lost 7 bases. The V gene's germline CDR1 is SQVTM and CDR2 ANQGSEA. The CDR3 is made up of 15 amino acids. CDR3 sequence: CSVAGQGAVGGELFF. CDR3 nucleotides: TGCAGCGTTGCGGGACAGGGGGCCGTAGGCGGGGAGCTGTTTTTT.

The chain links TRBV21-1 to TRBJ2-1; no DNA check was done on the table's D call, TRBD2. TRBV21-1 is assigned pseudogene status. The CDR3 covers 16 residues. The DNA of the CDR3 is TGTGCCAGCAGATTCTTTTTAGCTACACCCGACAATGAGCAGTTCTTC. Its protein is CASRFFLATPDNEQFF.

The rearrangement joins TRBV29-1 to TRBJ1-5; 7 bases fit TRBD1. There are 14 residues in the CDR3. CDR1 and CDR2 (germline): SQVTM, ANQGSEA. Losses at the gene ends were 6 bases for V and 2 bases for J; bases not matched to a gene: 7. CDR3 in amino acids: CSVAGGNGNQPQHF. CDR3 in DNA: TGCAGCGTCGCAGGGGGAAATGGCAATCAGCCCCAGCATTTT.

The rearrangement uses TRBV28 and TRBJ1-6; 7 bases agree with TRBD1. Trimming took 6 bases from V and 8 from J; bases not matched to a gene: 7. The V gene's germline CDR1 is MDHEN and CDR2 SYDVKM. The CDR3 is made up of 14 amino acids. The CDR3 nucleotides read TGTGCCAGCAGGTCGGGGACAGAGTATTCACCCCTCCACTTT. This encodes CASRSGTEYSPLHF.